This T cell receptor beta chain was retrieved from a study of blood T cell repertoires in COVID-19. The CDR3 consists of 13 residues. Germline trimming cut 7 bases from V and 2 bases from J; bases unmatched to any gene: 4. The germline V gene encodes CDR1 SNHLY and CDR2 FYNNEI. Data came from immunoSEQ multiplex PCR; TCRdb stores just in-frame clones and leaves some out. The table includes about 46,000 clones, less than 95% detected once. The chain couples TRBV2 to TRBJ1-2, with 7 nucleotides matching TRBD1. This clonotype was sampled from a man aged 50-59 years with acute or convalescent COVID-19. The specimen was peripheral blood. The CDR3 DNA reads TGTGCCAGCAATCAGGGACAGAACTATGGCTACACCTTC. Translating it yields CASNQGQNYGYTF. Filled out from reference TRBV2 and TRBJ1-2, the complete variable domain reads EPEVTQTPSHQVTQMGQEVILRCVPISNHLYFYWYRQILGQKVEFLVSFYNNEISEKSEIFDDQFSVERPDGSNFTLKIRSTKLEDSAMYFCASNQGQNYGYTFGSGTRLTVV.